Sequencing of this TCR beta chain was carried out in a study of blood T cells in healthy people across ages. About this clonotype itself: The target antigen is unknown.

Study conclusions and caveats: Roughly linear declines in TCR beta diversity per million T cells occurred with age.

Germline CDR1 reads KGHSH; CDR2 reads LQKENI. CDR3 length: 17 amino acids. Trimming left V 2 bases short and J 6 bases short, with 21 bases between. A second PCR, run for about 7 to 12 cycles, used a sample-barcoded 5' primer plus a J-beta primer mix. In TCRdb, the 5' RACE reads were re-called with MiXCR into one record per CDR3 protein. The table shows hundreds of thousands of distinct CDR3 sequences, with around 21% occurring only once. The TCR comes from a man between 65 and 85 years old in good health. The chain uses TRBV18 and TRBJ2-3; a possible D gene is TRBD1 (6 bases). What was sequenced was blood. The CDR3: CASSPMRGIADPDTQYF. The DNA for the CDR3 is TGTGCCAGCTCACCAATGAGGGGGATAGCCGACCCGGATACGCAGTATTTT.